This T cell receptor beta chain originates from a study of T cell clusters in autoimmune cytopenias. Each sample's input was roughly 270 ng genomic DNA, 30,000 to 45,000 genome equivalents. TRB was amplified by touch-down multiplex PCR, primer pools A and B combined. TCRdb re-called the multiplex PCR reads, yielding one record per CDR3 amino acid sequence without DNA. This sample's table reports some 11,000 distinct CDR3 sequences. This CDR3 contains 14 residues. Per the germline V gene, CDR1 is GTSNPN and CDR2 is SVGIG (reference sequence). These data were also filed under a second study, of T cell repertoires in aging, cancer and after chemotherapy.

The chain links TRBV30 to TRBJ2-7; TCRdb indicates TRBD2, and absent DNA this call remains unverified. This receptor was obtained from a human donor in good health. Sequencing was carried out using peripheral blood. The CDR3 loop reads CAWTPGLFSYEQYF.